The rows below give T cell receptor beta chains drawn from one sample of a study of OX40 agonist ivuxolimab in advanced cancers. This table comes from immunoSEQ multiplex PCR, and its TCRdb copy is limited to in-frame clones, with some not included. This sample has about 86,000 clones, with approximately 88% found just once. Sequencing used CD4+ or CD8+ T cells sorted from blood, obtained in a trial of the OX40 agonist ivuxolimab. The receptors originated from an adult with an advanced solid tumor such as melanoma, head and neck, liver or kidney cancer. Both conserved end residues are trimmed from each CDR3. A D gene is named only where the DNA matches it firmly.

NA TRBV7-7 ASSLLLDEGVGYT
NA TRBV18 ASSREERGSGYT
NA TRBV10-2 ASTLGGTEQF
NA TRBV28 ASSLSSGTPASND
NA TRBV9 ASSLPGVNYGYT
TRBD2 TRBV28 ASSLFLPGLAGDPLSYEQF
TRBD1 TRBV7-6 ASRSQGSEAF
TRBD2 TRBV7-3 ASSLGPSGSDEQF
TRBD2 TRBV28 ASSRSSGTRGDIQY
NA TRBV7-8 ASFSGRDGQPQH
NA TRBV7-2 ASSSLGSTDTQY
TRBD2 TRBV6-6 ASSSGTSHFGEQF
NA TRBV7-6 ASRAAGTDTQY
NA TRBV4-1 ASSQGGTLPYNEQF
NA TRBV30 AWSTNRGNTIY
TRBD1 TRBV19 ASSVTGTSYNSPLH
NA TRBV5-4 ASSGRDLQETQY
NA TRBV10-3 AISAQGYEQY
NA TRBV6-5 ASGQYNSPLH
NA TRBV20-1 SARGPETQY
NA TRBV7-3 ASSLRRQGLTDTQY
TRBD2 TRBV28 ASLSGSIYEQF
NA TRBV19 ASSSRQNSPLH
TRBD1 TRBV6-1 ASSEPRTGGEKLF
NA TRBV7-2 ASSLIENTEAF